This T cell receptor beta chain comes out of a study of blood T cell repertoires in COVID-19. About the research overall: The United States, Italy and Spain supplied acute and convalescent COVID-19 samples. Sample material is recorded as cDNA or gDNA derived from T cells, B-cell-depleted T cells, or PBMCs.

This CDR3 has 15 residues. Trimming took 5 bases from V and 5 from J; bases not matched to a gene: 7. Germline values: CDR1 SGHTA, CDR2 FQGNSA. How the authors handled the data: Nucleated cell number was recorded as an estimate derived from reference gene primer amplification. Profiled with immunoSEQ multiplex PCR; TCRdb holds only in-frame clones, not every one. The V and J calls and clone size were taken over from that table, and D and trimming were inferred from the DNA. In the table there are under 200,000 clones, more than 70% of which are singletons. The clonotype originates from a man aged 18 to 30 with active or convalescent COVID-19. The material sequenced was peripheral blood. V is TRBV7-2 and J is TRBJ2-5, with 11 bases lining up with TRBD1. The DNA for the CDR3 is TGTGCCAGCAGCCCCCGGACAGGGGGCGGGGAGACCCAGTACTTC. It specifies CASSPRTGGGETQYF.